Described below is a single T cell receptor (beta chain) sequence and its context. This clonotype is termed medium-sized (0.01 to 0.1%). This clone's antigen is unknown. The sample holds no much larger clone one base away, and base qualities are not on file. The sequencing machine was an Illumina MiSeq. TCRdb redid the processing of the public reads, applying fastp at Q25 and MiXCR, and retained in-frame beta chains. One record per CDR3 amino acid sequence lists the most common genes and DNA. This sample comprises several thousand distinct CDR3 sequences, over 7.5% of them detected only once. The ten largest clones add up to 6% to 6.5% of the sample. This entry belongs to a study. V is shortened by 1 base, J by 0 bases, and the region joining them spans 10 bases. From its cysteine to its phenylalanine, the CDR3 spans 16 amino acids. Only CDR3 DNA is held: 48 bases, read in frame from base 1. Based on the germline V gene, the CDR1 and CDR2 sequences are SGHTA and FQGNSA.

The receptor was isolated from a human donor with rheumatoid arthritis. Sequencing used CD4+ T cells from synovial fluid. The chain joins TRBV7-2 to TRBJ1-5, with an unclear D gene assignment. In nucleotides, the sequence is TGTGCCAGCAGCTTAGTAGGGTCTGCTAGCAATCAGCCCCAGCATTTT. It specifies CASSLVGSASNQPQHF.